This T cell receptor beta chain appears in the sequencing data of a study of blood T cells in healthy people across ages. Findings and caveats of the study: TCR beta diversity correlated strongly with naive T cell percentage. Among T cells, TCR beta diversity per million cells dropped roughly linearly as age rose.

The CDR3 extends over 19 amino acids. Trimming took off 0 bases at V and 0 bases at J, with 20 bases between the two ends. From germline, CDR1 is LGHNA and CDR2 YNFKEQ. Together with a sample-barcoded 5' primer, a J-beta primer mix was included in a second PCR lasting 7 to 11 cycles. With 12 random nucleotides, a template-switch adaptor tagged each individual cDNA molecule. TCRdb redid the calling of the 5' RACE reads with MiXCR, one entry per CDR3 protein. This sample has about 640,000 distinct CDR3 sequences, with roughly 41% found just once. Concerning this clonotype itself: Its specificity is not known.

The sequencing input was blood. The chain couples TRBV4-2 to TRBJ1-1; D is possibly TRBD1 (5 bases). This TCR was sampled from a man older than 75 in good health. CDR3 sequence reads: CASSQEGSGQVGMNTEAFF. CDR3 in DNA: TGTGCCAGCAGCCAAGAAGGTAGCGGACAAGTGGGGATGAACACTGAAGCTTTCTTT.